In this sample, the clone carrying this TCR beta chain turned up a few times. Antigen: not known. Unique molecular identifiers were present in the TCR beta cDNA libraries. TCRdb reprocessed the PCR reads with MiXCR, giving one entry per CDR3 protein. The sample lists about half a million distinct CDR3 sequences; around 31% were seen once. This sample stems from a study of post-analysis software for immune sequencing data. Study results and limitations: By F measure, samples from a shared preparation batch strongly co-clustered. Patients had higher frequencies than controls of about 5 TRBV segments, including TRBV5-6, TRBV5-1 and TRBV20-1.

The CDR3 runs to 15 residues. The germline V and J ends were trimmed by 1 base and 1 base, with 14 bases remaining between them. Looked up from germline, CDR1 is DFQATT and CDR2 is SNEGSKA (reference sequence). This TCR was recovered from a girl younger than 18 with multiple sclerosis. The chain has TRBV20-1 and TRBJ2-7; no clear D. Sequences were obtained from blood. The CDR3 loop reads CSARGHRGLSYEQYF. The CDR3 DNA reads TGCAGTGCTAGAGGCCATAGAGGATTGTCCTACGAGCAGTACTTC.